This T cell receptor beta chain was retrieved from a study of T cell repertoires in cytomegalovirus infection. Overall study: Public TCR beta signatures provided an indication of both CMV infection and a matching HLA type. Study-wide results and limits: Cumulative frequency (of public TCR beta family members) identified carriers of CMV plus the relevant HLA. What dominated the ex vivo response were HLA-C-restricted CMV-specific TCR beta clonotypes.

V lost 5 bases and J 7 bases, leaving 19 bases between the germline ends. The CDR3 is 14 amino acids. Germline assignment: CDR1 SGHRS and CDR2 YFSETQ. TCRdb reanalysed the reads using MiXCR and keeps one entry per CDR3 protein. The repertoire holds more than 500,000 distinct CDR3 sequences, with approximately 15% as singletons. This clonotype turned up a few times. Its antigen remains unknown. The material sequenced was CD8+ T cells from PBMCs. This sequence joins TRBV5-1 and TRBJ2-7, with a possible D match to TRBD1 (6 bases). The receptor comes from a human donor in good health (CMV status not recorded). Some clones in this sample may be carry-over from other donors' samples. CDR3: CASSRDRPRGEQYF. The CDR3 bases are TGCGCCAGCAGTCGTGACAGGCCAAGAGGAGAGCAGTACTTC.